This T cell receptor (beta chain) is from a study of cytomegalovirus exposure and HLA in healthy donors. The PCR ran on 60 Vbeta and 13 Jbeta primers. Repertoires were generated with immunoSEQ multiplex PCR, while TCRdb's copy carries only in-frame clones and drops some. The sample records about 190,000 clones, approximately 81% being singletons. The CDR3 runs to 17 residues. The V gene's germline CDR1 is SGHTA and CDR2 FQGTGA. The germline V and J ends were trimmed by 6 bases and 6 bases, with 23 bases remaining between them. This clone came up once. Material for sequencing was PBMCs. This clonotype originated in a boy aged 10-17 years in good health and CMV-seronegative. J is TRBJ2-2 and V is TRBV7-3; possibly TRBD2 for D (5 bases). CDR3 in DNA: TGTGCCAGCAGTTCCAAGGAGGTTCGGAGGCGCCCCGGGGAGCTGTTTTTT. Translation gives CASSSKEVRRRPGELFF.